The sample holds a few counts of the clone carrying this T cell receptor beta chain. The antigen is unknown. The sample belongs to a study of response to subunit inactivated influenza vaccine. Study-level points and caveats: There was a suggestion from the authors that each seasonal influenza vaccination recruits few new T cells.

TCRdb recomputed calls from the RT-PCR reads with MiXCR, one row per CDR3 protein. The data hold more than 400,000 distinct CDR3 sequences, with 6.5% to 8% observed a single time. Germline lookup yields CDR1 MNHEY and CDR2 SVGAGI. Losses at the gene ends were 0 bases for V and 6 bases for J; bases not matched to a gene: 1. The CDR3 runs to 13 residues. The V call is TRBV6-5, the J call TRBJ2-7; 8 bases are shared with TRBD1. The specimen was PBMCs from blood, collected less than 25 months after vaccination. The TCR comes from a man in his fifties or sixties who received an inactivated influenza vaccine. The CDR3 spells CASSYSTGAEQYF. CDR3 DNA sequence: TGTGCCAGCAGTTACTCGACAGGGGCCGAGCAGTACTTC.